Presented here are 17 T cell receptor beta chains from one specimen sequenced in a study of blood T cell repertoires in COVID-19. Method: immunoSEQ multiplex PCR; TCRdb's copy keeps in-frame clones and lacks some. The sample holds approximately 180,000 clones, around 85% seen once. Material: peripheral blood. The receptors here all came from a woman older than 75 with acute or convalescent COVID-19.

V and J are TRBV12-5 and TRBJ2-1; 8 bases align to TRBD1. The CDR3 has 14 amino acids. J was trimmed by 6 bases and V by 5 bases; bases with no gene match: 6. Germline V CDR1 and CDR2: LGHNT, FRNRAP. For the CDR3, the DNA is TGTGCTAGTGGTCTCCCCGGGACAGGCAATGAGCAGTTCTTC. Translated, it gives CASGLPGTGNEQFF.

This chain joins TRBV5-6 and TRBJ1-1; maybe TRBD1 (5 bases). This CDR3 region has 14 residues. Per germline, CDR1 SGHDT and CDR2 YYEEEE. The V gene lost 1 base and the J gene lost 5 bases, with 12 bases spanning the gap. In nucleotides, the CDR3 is TGTGCCAGCAGCTTGTTTCAGGGAGGGACTGAAGCTTTCTTT. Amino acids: CASSLFQGGTEAFF.

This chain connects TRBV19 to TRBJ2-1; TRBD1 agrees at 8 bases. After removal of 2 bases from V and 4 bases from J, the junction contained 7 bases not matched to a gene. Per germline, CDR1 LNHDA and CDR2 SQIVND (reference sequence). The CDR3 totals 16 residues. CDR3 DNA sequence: TGTGCCAGTAGTATAACGGACAGGGCTCCTTACAATGAGCAGTTCTTC. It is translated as CASSITDRAPYNEQFF.

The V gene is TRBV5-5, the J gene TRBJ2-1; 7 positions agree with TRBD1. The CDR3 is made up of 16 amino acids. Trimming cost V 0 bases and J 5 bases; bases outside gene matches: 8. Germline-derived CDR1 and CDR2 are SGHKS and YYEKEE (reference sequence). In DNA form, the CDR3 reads TGTGCCAGCAGCTTGGGGGGACAGCCTTCCGACAATGAGCAGTTCTTC. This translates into CASSLGGQPSDNEQFF.

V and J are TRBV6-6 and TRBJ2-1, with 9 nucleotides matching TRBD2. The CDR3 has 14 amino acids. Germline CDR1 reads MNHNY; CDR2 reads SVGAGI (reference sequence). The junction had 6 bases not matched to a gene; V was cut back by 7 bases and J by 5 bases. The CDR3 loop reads CASTLRGGHNEQFF. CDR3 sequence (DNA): TGTGCCAGCACCCTGCGGGGGGGTCACAATGAGCAGTTCTTC.

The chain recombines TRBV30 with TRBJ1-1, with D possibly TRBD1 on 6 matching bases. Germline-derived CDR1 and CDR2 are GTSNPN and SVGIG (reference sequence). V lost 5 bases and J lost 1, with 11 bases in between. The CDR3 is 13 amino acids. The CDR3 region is CAWARQENTEAFF. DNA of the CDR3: TGTGCCTGGGCTAGACAGGAGAACACTGAAGCTTTCTTT.

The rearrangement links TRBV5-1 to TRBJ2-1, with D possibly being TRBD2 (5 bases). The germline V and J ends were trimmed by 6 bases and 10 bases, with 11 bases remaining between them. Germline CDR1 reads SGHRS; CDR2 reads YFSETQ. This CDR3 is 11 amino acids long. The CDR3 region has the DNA TGCGCCAGCACCGAAACTAGGGAGCAGTTCTTC. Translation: CASTETREQFF.

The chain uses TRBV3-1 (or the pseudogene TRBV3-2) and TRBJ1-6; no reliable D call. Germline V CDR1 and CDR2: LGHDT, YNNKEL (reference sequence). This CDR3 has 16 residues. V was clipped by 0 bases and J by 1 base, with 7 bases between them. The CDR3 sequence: CASSQDRRSYNSPLHF. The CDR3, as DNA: TGTGCCAGCAGCCAAGACAGGAGGTCCTATAATTCACCCCTCCACTTT.

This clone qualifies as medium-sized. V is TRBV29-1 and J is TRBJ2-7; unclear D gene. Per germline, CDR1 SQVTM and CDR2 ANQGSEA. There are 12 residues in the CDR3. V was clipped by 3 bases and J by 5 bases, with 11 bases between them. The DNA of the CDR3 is TGCAGCGTTGATGATGGAGTGGACGAGCAGTACTTC. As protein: CSVDDGVDEQYF.

The CDR3 reads CASSDVTGGNYGYTF. The CDR3, as DNA: TGTGCCAGCAGTGACGTAACAGGGGGTAACTATGGCTACACCTTC. The V call is TRBV6-1, the J call TRBJ1-2; 8 bases map to TRBD1. Losses at the gene ends were 3 bases for V and 1 base for J; bases not matched to a gene: 4. The CDR3 loop spans 15 amino acids. Germline CDR1 is MNHNS and CDR2 is SASEGT.

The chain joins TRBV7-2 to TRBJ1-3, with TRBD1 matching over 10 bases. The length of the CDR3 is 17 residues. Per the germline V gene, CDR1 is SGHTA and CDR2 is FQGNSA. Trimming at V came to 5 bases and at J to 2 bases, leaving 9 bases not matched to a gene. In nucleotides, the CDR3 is TGTGCCAGCAGCGTGGACAGGGGGATAAGAACTGGAAACACCATATATTTT. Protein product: CASSVDRGIRTGNTIYF.

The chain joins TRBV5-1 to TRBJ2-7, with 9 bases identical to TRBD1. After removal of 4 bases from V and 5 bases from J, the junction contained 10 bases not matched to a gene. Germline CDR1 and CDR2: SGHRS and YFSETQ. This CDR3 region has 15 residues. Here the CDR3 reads CASSLSGTGWNEQYF. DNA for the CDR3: TGCGCCAGCAGCCTTTCCGGGACAGGGTGGAACGAGCAGTACTTC.

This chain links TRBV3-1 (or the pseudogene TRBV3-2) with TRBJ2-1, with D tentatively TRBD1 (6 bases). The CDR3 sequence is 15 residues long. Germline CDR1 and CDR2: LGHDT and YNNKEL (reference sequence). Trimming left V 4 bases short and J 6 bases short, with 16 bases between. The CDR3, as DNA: TGTGCCAGCAGCCGCTTAGGGGGTGGGAGCAATGAGCAGTTCTTC. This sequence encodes CASSRLGGGSNEQFF.

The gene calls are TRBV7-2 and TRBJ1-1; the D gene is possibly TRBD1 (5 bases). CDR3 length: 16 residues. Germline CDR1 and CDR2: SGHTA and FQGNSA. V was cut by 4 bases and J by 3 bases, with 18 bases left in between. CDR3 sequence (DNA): TGTGCCAGCAGCTCTGTCGGGACTCTAGGTGACACTGAAGCTTTCTTT. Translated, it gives CASSSVGTLGDTEAFF.

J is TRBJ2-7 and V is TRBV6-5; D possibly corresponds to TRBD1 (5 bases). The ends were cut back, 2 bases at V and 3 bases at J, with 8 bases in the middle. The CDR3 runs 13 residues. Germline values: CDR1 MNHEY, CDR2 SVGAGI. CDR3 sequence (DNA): TGTGCCAGCAGTTACGACAGCCACTACGAGCAGTACTTC. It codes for CASSYDSHYEQYF.

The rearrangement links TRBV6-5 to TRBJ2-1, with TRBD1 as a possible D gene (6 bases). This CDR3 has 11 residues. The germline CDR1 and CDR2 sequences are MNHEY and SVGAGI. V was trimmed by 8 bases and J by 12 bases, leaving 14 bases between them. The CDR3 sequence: CASSMGAGQFF. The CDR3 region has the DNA TGTGCCAGCTCTATGGGGGCTGGGCAGTTCTTC.

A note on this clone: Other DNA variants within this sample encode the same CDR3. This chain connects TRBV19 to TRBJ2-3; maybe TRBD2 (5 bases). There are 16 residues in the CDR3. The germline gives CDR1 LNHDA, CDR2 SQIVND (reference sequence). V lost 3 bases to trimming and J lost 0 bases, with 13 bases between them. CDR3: CASSIRSGTSTDTQYF. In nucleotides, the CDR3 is TGTGCCAGTAGTATCCGGAGCGGAACTAGCACAGATACGCAGTATTTT.